Below, 4 T cell receptor beta chains from the same sample are listed, as sequenced in a study of T cell responses to AZD1222 COVID-19 vaccine (dated by TCRdb to the early 2020s). Taken with the paper, the label for time point translates to: about 28 days (+/-7) after the second vaccine dose. Libraries were made using the immunoSEQ multiplex PCR assay. TCRdb took this table from immuneACCESS and kept in-frame rearrangements with V and J called. Such tables lack part of the clones; where checked against another copy, unresolved V genes explain under half of the gap, and the rest is unexplained. In all, the sample holds roughly 180,000 clones, and roughly 94% of those were seen once. Under 1.5% of the sample is in the top ten clones. Specimen: peripheral blood, collected 28 days after the second AZD1222 dose. The receptors were gathered from an adult who received the AZD1222 COVID-19 vaccine.

The V gene is TRBV7-9, the J gene TRBJ1-1; D remains ambiguous. Germline values: CDR1 SEHNR, CDR2 FQNEAQ (reference sequence). The CDR3 totals 13 residues. The V end lost 3 bases, the J end lost 7 bases, and 12 bases lay between the germline ends. CDR3 bases: TGTGCCAGCAGCTTGGATGACCTGCTTGAAGCTTTCTTT. Protein sequence: CASSLDDLLEAFF.

V is TRBV29-1 and J is TRBJ1-2; D gene ambiguous. V lost 6 bases and J 1 base, leaving 6 bases between the germline ends. CDR3 length equals 11 residues. The germline gives CDR1 SQVTM, CDR2 ANQGSEA. This CDR3 is CSVRVNYGYTF. In DNA, the CDR3 is TGCAGCGTGAGAGTTAACTATGGCTACACCTTC.

The chain recombines TRBV27 with TRBJ1-5; no firm D call. V was trimmed by 0 bases and J by 3 bases, leaving 15 bases between them. Germline-derived CDR1 and CDR2 are MNHEY and SMNVEV (reference sequence). This CDR3 is built from 17 residues. The CDR3 bases are TGTGCCAGCAGTTTATCCTCCCCGAGTGAGGTCAATCAGCCCCAGCATTTT. It codes for CASSLSSPSEVNQPQHF.

V is TRBV5-6 and J is TRBJ1-2, with 9 bases identical to TRBD1. CDR1 is SGHDT, CDR2 YYEEEE, per germline. Losses at the gene ends were 2 bases for V and 8 bases for J; bases not matched to a gene: 4. This CDR3 spans 13 amino acids. In DNA form, the CDR3 reads TGTGCCAGCAGCTTACAGGGGGCGAGCGGCTACACCTTC. Translation: CASSLQGASGYTF.